A selection of T cell receptor beta chains follows, all from one sample in a study of graft-versus-host responses after intestinal transplantation. TCRdb keeps only in-frame clones here, not all; method: immunoSEQ multiplex PCR. Of 30,000 to 45,000 clones in the sample, under 85% were seen once. The starting material was PBMCs, obtained about 38 months after transplant. The receptors come from a human patient who received an intestinal transplant, so some T cells may come from the graft donor. The CDR3 runs from the conserved cysteine through the conserved F or W. A D gene is named only where the DNA matches it firmly.

V,J,D,DNA,CDR3
TRBV6-1,TRBJ2-1,TRBD2,TGTGCCAGCAGTGAACGACTAGCGGGAGGGCCGGATGAGCAGTTCTTC,CASSERLAGGPDEQFF
TRBV29-1,TRBJ2-3,NA,TGCAGCGTTGTCGCCGATACGCAGTATTTT,CSVVADTQYF
TRBV11-2,TRBJ2-5,TRBD2,TGTGCCAGCAGCTTAGAGGCGGGAGGGTTCGAGACCCAGTACTTC,CASSLEAGGFETQYF
TRBV10-2,TRBJ1-2,NA,TGCGCCAGCAGTGTGGACAAGGGGCTCGAGTGGTTC,CASSVDKGLEWF
TRBV28,TRBJ2-2,NA,TGTGCCAGCAGCTGGTCCACCGGGGAGCTGTTTTTT,CASSWSTGELFF
TRBV15,TRBJ1-1,NA,TGTGCCACCAGCTCCCTAGCGGCGACGGGGACTGAAGCTTTCTTT,CATSSLAATGTEAFF
TRBV6-5,TRBJ2-7,NA,TGTGCCAGCAGTTACTCAGCAGGGTCGGCCTCCTACGAGCAGTACTTC,CASSYSAGSASYEQYF
TRBV6-5,TRBJ1-1,TRBD1,TGTGCCAGCAGTTACAGGGGGCAAGGTGCTTTCTTT,CASSYRGQGAFF
TRBV6-1,TRBJ2-6,NA,TGTGCCAGCAGTGAACCGAGTCCTGGGGCCAACGTCCTGACTTTC,CASSEPSPGANVLTF
TRBV7-2,TRBJ2-3,NA,TGTGCCAGCAGCTTAGTAAGGGGTTATACAGATACGCAGTATTTT,CASSLVRGYTDTQYF
TRBV5-5,TRBJ2-2,TRBD2,TGTGCCAGCAGCCTAGTTAGCGGGAGCGGCGGGGAGCTGTTTTTT,CASSLVSGSGGELFF
TRBV5-1,TRBJ1-6,NA,TGCGCCAGCAGCTTGGGCCGAACGGGGCTTAATTCACCCCTCCACTTT,CASSLGRTGLNSPLHF
TRBV5-4,TRBJ1-1,NA,TGTGCCAGCAGCTTAGACACGCTCGGGACTGAAGCTTTCTTT,CASSLDTLGTEAFF
TRBV27,TRBJ2-1,TRBD2,TGTGCCAGCAGTTACGTACTAGCGGGAAGATCCTACAATGAGCAGTTCTTC,CASSYVLAGRSYNEQFF